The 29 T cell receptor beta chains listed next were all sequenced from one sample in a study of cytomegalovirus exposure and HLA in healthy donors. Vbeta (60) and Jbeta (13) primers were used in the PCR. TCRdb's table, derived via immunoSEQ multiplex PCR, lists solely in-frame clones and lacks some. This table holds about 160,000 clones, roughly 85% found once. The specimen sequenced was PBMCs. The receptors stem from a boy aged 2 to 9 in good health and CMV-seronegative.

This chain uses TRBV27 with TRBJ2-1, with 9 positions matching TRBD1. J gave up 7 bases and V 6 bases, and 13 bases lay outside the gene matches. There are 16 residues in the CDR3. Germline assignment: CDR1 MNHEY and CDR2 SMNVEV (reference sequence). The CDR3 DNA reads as TGTGCCAGCAGCGGAACCAGACAGACAGGGGGGAATGAGCAGTTCTTC. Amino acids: CASSGTRQTGGNEQFF.

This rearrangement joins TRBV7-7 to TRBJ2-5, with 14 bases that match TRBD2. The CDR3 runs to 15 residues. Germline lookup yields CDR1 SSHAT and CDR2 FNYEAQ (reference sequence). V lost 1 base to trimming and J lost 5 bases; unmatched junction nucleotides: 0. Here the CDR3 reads CASSLGTSGGETQYF. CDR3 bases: TGTGCCAGCAGCTTAGGGACTAGCGGGGGGGAGACCCAGTACTTC.

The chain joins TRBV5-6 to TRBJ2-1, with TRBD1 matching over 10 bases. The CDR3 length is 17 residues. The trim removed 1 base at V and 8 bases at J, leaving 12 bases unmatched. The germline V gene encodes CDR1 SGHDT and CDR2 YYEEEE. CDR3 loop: CASSLLPGTGAGDEQFF. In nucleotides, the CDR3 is TGTGCCAGCAGCTTGCTCCCCGGGACAGGGGCAGGGGATGAGCAGTTCTTC.

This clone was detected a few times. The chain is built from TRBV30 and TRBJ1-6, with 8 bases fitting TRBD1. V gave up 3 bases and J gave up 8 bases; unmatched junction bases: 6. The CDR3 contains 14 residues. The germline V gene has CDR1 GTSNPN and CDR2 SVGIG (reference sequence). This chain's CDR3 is CAWRVQGGDSPLHF. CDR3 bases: TGTGCCTGGAGGGTACAGGGGGGGGATTCACCCCTCCACTTT. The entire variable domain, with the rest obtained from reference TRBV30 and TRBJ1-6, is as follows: SQTIHQWPATLVQPVGSPLSLECTVEGTSNPNLYWYRQAAGRGLQLLFYSVGIGQISSEVPQNLSASRPQDRQFILSSKKLLLSDSGFYLCAWRVQGGDSPLHFGNGTRLTVT.

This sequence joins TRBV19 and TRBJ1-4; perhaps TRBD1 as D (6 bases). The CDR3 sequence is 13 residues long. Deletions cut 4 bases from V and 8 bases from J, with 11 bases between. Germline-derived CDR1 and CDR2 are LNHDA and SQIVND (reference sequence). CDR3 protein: CASSTGGQEKLFF. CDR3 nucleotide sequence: TGTGCCAGTAGTACCGGGGGGCAGGAAAAACTGTTTTTT.

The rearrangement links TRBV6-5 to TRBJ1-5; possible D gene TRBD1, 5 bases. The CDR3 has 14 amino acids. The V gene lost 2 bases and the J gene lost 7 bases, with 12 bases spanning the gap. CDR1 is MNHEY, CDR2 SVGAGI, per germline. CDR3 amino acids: CASSYGGGGQPQHF. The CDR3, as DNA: TGTGCCAGCAGTTACGGCGGGGGGGGGCAGCCCCAGCATTTT.

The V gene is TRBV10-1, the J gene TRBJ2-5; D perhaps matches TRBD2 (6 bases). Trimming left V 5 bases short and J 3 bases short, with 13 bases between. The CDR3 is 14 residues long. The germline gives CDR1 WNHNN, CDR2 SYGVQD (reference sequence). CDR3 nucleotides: TGCGCCAGCAGTACAGGAGGGGTGGAAGAGACCCAGTACTTC. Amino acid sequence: CASSTGGVEETQYF.

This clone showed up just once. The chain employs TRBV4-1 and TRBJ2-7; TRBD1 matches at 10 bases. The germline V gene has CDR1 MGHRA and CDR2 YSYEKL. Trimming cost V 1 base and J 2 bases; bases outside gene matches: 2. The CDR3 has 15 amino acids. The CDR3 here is CASSQAGTGAYEQYF. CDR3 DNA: TGCGCCAGCAGCCAAGCAGGGACAGGGGCCTACGAGCAGTACTTC.

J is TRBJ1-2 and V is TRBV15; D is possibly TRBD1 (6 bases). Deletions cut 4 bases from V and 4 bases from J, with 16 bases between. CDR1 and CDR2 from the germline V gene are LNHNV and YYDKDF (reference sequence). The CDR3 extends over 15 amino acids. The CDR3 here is CATSIRTEYSYGYTF. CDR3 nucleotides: TGTGCCACCAGCATCCGGACAGAGTATTCCTATGGCTACACCTTC.

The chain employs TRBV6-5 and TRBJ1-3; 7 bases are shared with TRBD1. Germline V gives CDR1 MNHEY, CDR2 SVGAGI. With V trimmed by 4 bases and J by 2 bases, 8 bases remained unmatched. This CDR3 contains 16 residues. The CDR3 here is CASSSDRVGTGNTIYF. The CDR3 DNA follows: TGTGCCAGCAGTTCCGACAGGGTGGGAACTGGAAACACCATATATTTT.

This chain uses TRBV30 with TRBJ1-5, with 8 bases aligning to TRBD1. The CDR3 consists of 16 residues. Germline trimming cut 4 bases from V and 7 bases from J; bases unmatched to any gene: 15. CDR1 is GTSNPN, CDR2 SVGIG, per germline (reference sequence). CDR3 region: CAWNAGGLASAQPQHF. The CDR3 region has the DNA TGTGCCTGGAATGCAGGGGGCCTGGCGTCGGCACAGCCCCAGCATTTT.

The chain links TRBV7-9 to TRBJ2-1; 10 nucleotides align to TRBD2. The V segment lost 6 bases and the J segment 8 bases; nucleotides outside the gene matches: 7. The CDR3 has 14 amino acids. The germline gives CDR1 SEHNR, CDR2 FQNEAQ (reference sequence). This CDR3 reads CASREGLARDEQFF. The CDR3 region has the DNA TGTGCCAGCAGGGAGGGACTAGCGAGGGATGAGCAGTTCTTC.

The CDR3 loop reads CAFGTSADTQYF. The CDR3 nucleotides read TGTGCCTTCGGGACTAGCGCGGATACGCAGTATTTT. The chain recombines TRBV30 with TRBJ2-3, with TRBD2 identical over 10 bases. V shed 7 bases and J 6 bases; nucleotides not matched to a gene: 4. Germline V gene lookup returns CDR1 GTSNPN and CDR2 SVGIG (reference sequence). The CDR3 loop spans 12 amino acids.

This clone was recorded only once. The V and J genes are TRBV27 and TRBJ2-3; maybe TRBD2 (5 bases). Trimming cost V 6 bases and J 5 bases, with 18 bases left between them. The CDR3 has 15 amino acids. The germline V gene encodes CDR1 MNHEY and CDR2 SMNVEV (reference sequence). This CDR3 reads CASRIGLQGGDTQYF. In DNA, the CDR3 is TGTGCCAGCAGAATAGGACTGCAAGGCGGAGATACGCAGTATTTT.

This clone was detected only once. The CDR3 sequence is CASSPRVSSYNEQFF. In DNA form, the CDR3 reads TGTGCCAGCAGTCCTAGAGTTAGCTCCTACAATGAGCAGTTCTTC. The J gene is TRBJ2-1, the V gene TRBV6-5; no clear D gene. Trimming took off 5 bases at V and 0 bases at J, with 11 bases between the two ends. The CDR3 totals 15 residues. Germline V gene sequence: CDR1 MNHEY, CDR2 SVGAGI.

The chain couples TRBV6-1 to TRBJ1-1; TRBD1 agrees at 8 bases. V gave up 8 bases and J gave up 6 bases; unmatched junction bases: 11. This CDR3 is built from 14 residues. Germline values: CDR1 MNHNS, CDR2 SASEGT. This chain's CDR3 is CASGGPDRVPEAFF. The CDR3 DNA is TGTGCCAGCGGGGGACCGGACAGGGTACCTGAAGCTTTCTTT.

The CDR3 DNA sequence: TGCGCCAGCAGCTTGGCGGTCCCCGGGACAGGGGCCCACGAGCAGTACTTC. Translation: CASSLAVPGTGAHEQYF. The chain links TRBV5-1 to TRBJ2-7; 10 nucleotides line up with TRBD1. Germline V lookup: CDR1 SGHRS, CDR2 YFSETQ. The CDR3 is 17 residues long. The V and J ends lost 0 bases and 5 bases, in that order; junction bases with no gene match: 11.

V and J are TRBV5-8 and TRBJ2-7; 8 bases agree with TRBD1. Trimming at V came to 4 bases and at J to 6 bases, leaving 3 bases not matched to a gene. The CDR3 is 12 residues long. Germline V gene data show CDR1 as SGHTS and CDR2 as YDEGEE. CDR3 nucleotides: TGTGCCAGCAGCCGGACAGGGACCGAGCAGTACTTC. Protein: CASSRTGTEQYF.

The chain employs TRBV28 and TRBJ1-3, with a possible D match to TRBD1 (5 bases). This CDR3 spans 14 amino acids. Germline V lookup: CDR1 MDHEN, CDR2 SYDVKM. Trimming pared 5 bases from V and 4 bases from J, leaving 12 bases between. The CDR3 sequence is CASSPTVWGNTIYF. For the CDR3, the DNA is TGTGCCAGCAGTCCGACAGTCTGGGGAAACACCATATATTTT.

The CDR3 loop reads CALGGETSTDTQYF. Written as DNA, the CDR3 is TGTGCCTTGGGGGGAGAAACTAGCACAGATACGCAGTATTTT. This chain joins TRBV30 and TRBJ2-3, with TRBD2 as a possible D gene (6 bases). Trimming stripped 7 bases from V and 0 bases from J, with 14 bases between. The CDR3 spans 14 residues. The germline CDR1 and CDR2 sequences are GTSNPN and SVGIG (reference sequence).

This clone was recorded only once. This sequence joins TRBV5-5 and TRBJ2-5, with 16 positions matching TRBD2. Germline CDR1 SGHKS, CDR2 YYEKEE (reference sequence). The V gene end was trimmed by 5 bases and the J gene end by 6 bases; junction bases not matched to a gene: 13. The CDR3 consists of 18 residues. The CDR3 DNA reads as TGTGCCAGCAGTTATTCCCCGGGACTAGCGGGGGGGCAAAAGACCCAGTACTTC. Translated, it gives CASSYSPGLAGGQKTQYF.

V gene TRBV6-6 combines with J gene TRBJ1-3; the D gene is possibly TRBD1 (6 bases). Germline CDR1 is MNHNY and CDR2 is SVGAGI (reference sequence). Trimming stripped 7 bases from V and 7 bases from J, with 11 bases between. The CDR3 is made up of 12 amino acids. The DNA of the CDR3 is TGTGCCAGCACTGCTGACAGGAACACCATATATTTT. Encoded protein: CASTADRNTIYF.

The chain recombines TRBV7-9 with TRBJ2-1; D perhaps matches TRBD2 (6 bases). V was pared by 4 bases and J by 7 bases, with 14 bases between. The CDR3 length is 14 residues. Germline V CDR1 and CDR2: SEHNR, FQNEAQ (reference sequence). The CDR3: CASSSVAGTNEQFF. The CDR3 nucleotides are TGTGCCAGCAGCTCCGTCGCGGGGACGAATGAGCAGTTCTTC.

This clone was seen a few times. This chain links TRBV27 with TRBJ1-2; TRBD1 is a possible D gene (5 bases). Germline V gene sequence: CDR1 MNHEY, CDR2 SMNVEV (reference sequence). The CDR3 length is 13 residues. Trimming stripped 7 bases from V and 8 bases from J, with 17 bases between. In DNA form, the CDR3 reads TGTGCCAGCAAATTTACGGGGGTTGAGGGCTACACCTTC. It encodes CASKFTGVEGYTF.

CDR3 in amino acids: CASSLRAGGRTDTQYF. The CDR3 region has the DNA TGTGCCAGCAGCTTACGCGCGGGGGGGCGGACAGATACGCAGTATTTT. The chain couples TRBV7-6 to TRBJ2-3, with 9 positions matching TRBD2. The CDR3 consists of 16 residues. V shed 2 bases, J shed 3 bases, and the junction held 6 bases outside the gene matches. The germline V gene has CDR1 SGHVS and CDR2 FNYEAQ.

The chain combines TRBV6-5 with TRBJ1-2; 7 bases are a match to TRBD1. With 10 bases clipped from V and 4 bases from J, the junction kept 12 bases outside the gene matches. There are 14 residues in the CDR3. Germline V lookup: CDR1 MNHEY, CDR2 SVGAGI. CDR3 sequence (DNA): TGTGCCACCTGGAGGACAGGCCTACCCTATGGCTACACCTTC. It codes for CATWRTGLPYGYTF.

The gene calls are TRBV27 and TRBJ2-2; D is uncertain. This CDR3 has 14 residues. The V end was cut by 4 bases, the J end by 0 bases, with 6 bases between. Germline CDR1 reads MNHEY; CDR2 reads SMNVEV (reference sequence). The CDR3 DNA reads TGTGCCAGCAGTTATATCGCGAACACCGGGGAGCTGTTTTTT. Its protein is CASSYIANTGELFF.

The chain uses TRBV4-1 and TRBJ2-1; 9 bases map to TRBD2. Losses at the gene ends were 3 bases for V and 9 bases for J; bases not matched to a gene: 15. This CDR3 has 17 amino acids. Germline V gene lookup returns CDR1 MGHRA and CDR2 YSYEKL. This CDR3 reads CASSHPLGGGAFGEQFF. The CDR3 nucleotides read TGCGCCAGCAGCCATCCCCTCGGCGGGGGGGCGTTTGGTGAGCAGTTCTTC.

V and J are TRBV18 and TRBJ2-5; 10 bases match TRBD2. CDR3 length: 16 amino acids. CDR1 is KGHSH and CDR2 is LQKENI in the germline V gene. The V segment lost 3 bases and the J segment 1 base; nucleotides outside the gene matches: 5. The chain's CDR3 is CASSPRGLAPQETQYF. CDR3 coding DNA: TGTGCCAGCTCACCGAGGGGACTAGCGCCCCAAGAGACCCAGTACTTC.